This T cell receptor beta chain was documented in a study of regulatory dendritic cells for organ transplantation. Findings and limits, study-wide: Memory CD8+ T cells were the most oligoclonal; naive cells were highly diverse. Memory CD8+ clonal expansion seemed more limited with regulatory than mature dendritic cells.

Method: immunoSEQ multiplex PCR; TCRdb's copy keeps in-frame clones and lacks some. This table holds 30,000 to 40,000 clones, 70% to 90% found once. About this clone: Its target is unknown.

Germline CDR1 reads MNHEY; CDR2 reads SVGAGI. The ends were cut back, 4 bases at V and 4 bases at J, with 10 bases in the middle. CDR3 length equals 13 residues. Material for sequencing was naive CD4+ T cells from blood. Sample subset: CD45RA+ naive T cells. The chain has TRBV6-5 and TRBJ1-2, with D possibly being TRBD1 (5 bases). The source of this sequence is a human donor in good health. CDR3 nucleotide sequence: TGTGCCAGCAGTTTGACAGTTTCCTATGGCTACACCTTC. It yields the protein CASSLTVSYGYTF.